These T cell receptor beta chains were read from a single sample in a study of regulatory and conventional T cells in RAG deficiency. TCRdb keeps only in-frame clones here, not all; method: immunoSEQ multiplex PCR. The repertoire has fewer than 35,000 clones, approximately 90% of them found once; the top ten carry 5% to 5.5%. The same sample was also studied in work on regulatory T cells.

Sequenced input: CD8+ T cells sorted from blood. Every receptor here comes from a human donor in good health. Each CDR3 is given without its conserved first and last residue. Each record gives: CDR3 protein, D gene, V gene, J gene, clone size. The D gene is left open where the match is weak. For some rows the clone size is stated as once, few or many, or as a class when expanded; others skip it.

CDR3 protein: ASSEDNTGELF; D gene: .; V gene: TRBV13; J gene: TRBJ2-2; clone size: .
CDR3 protein: ASKGKGEETQY; D gene: .; V gene: TRBV27; J gene: TRBJ2-5; clone size: .
CDR3 protein: ASSLAHPRTDTQY; D gene: .; V gene: TRBV11-1; J gene: TRBJ2-3; clone size: .
CDR3 protein: ASTWGTGDSDNYGYT; D gene: TRBD1; V gene: TRBV9; J gene: TRBJ1-2; clone size: .
CDR3 protein: AISEAGNTEAF; D gene: .; V gene: TRBV10-3; J gene: TRBJ1-1; clone size: .
CDR3 protein: ASSKEVGDRGPKETQY; D gene: .; V gene: TRBV21-1; J gene: TRBJ2-5; clone size: .
CDR3 protein: ASSQEGTRTYEQY; D gene: .; V gene: TRBV4-3; J gene: TRBJ2-7; clone size: once
CDR3 protein: ASSQGIEYGYT; D gene: .; V gene: TRBV21-1; J gene: TRBJ1-2; clone size: few
CDR3 protein: SVAGNQETQY; D gene: .; V gene: TRBV29-1; J gene: TRBJ2-5; clone size: .
CDR3 protein: ASSIDPVAEAF; D gene: .; V gene: TRBV19; J gene: TRBJ1-1; clone size: .
CDR3 protein: ASSLISYKDNEQF; D gene: .; V gene: TRBV5-4; J gene: TRBJ2-1; clone size: .
CDR3 protein: ASSPGGGNVHYEQY; D gene: .; V gene: TRBV7-9; J gene: TRBJ2-7; clone size: .
CDR3 protein: SVVGRESYEQY; D gene: .; V gene: TRBV29-1; J gene: TRBJ2-7; clone size: .
CDR3 protein: ASSLSGAEPSGANVLT; D gene: .; V gene: TRBV7-3; J gene: TRBJ2-6; clone size: .
CDR3 protein: ASSMTGSGELF; D gene: .; V gene: TRBV19; J gene: TRBJ2-2; clone size: .
CDR3 protein: ASSPPGGYEKLF; D gene: .; V gene: TRBV11-3; J gene: TRBJ1-4; clone size: .
CDR3 protein: ASSLSGTGSYEQY; D gene: TRBD1; V gene: TRBV4-1; J gene: TRBJ2-7; clone size: .
CDR3 protein: ASSPRGGEQF; D gene: TRBD2; V gene: TRBV13; J gene: TRBJ2-1; clone size: .
CDR3 protein: ASSERDRDFAGELF; D gene: TRBD2; V gene: TRBV5-5; J gene: TRBJ2-2; clone size: .
CDR3 protein: ASSYQVGFYEQY; D gene: .; V gene: TRBV28; J gene: .; clone size: .
CDR3 protein: ASSPELAGFTKNIQY; D gene: TRBD2; V gene: TRBV11-3; J gene: TRBJ2-4; clone size: .
CDR3 protein: ASSQEPGVTEAF; D gene: .; V gene: TRBV14; J gene: TRBJ1-1; clone size: .
CDR3 protein: ASSGREGLIDTQY; D gene: .; V gene: TRBV9; J gene: TRBJ2-3; clone size: .
CDR3 protein: ASSLVPGQGVAEAF; D gene: TRBD1; V gene: TRBV11-2; J gene: TRBJ1-1; clone size: .
CDR3 protein: ASKLPGQGPHEQY; D gene: TRBD1; V gene: TRBV2; J gene: TRBJ2-7; clone size: .
CDR3 protein: ASSVAGDGHHRTGELF; D gene: .; V gene: TRBV9; J gene: TRBJ2-2; clone size: .
CDR3 protein: ASSDLTGPLEQY; D gene: TRBD1; V gene: TRBV6-8; J gene: TRBJ2-7; clone size: .
CDR3 protein: ASSTDSNEQF; D gene: .; V gene: TRBV7-9; J gene: TRBJ2-1; clone size: .
CDR3 protein: ASSLDRNYGELF; D gene: .; V gene: TRBV6-6; J gene: TRBJ2-2; clone size: .
CDR3 protein: ASSGDSLFIRDTEAF; D gene: TRBD1; V gene: TRBV6-1; J gene: TRBJ1-1; clone size: .